The rows below give T cell receptor beta chains drawn from one sample of a study of shared clonotypes between healthy human individuals. Clones were sequenced by immunoSEQ multiplex PCR, and TCRdb holds only the in-frame ones, with some missing. This sample carries 2.3 million or so clones, about 92% of them seen once, and the ten largest clones take under 0.45%. Sequenced sample: naive CD4+ T cells from PBMCs. These receptors were collected from a man aged 18 to 29 in good health. Some clones in this sample may be carry-over from other donors' samples. CDR3s include the opening cysteine and the closing phenylalanine or tryptophan. The D gene is left open where the match is weak. Only some rows state a clone size, as once, few, many or a class for expanded clones.

>once|-|TRBV5-8|16|TRBJ1-5
TGTGCCAGCAGGATCGGGGCAGGGACTATAAATCAGCCCCAGCATTTT
CASRIGAGTINQPQHF
>once|-|TRBV9|14|TRBJ1-1
TGTGCCAGCAGCGTTGTTGGGGTCGGTACTGAAGCTTTCTTT
CASSVVGVGTEAFF
>-|TRBD2|TRBV7-2|16|TRBJ2-5
TGTGCCAGCAGCTTGGGACTAGCGGGAGGGAGGGAGACCCAGTACTTC
CASSLGLAGGRETQYF
>-|-|TRBV28|14|TRBJ2-3
TGTGCCAGCAGTCCACTGTGGGGGCCGTATACGCAGTATTTT
CASSPLWGPYTQYF
>-|TRBD2|TRBV5-8|13|TRBJ2-3
TGTGCCAGCAGCGAACTAGCGCTGGATACGCAGTATTTT
CASSELALDTQYF
>-|-|TRBV7-2|14|TRBJ2-7
TGTGCCAGCAGCCCCCGGGACTCACCCCGCGAGCAGTACTTC
CASSPRDSPREQYF
>-|-|TRBV7-8|14|TRBJ2-7
TGTGCCAGCAGCTTAGGGGTAAGGGTCTACGAGCAGTACTTC
CASSLGVRVYEQYF
>-|-|TRBV18|14|TRBJ2-1
TGTGCCAGCTCATCGGGAGCCTTCGGGGATGAGCAGTTCTTC
CASSSGAFGDEQFF
>-|TRBD1|TRBV6-1|15|TRBJ2-1
TGTGCCAGCAGCCCAGACAGGGGACTTTACAATGAGCAGTTCTTC
CASSPDRGLYNEQFF
>-|TRBD2|TRBV4-1|15|TRBJ2-1
TGCGCCAGCAGCCAAGAGGGGCTAGCGGGGAAGGAGCAGTTCTTC
CASSQEGLAGKEQFF
>many|TRBD1|TRBV4-1|14|TRBJ2-7
TGCGCCAGCAGCCAAGGGACAGGTCCCTACGAGCAGTACTTC
CASSQGTGPYEQYF
>-|-|TRBV7-9|11|TRBJ2-2
TGTGCCAGCAGGTCCACCGGGGAGCTGTTTTTT
CASRSTGELFF
>-|-|TRBV5-4|14|TRBJ1-4
TGTGCCAGCAGCTTAACCGGGAGCAATGAAAAACTGTTTTTT
CASSLTGSNEKLFF
>-|-|TRBV5-1|15|TRBJ2-1
TGCGCCAGCAGCTTGGGCACGAGCTCCTACAATGAGCAGTTCTTC
CASSLGTSSYNEQFF
>-|-|TRBV6-9|14|TRBJ2-1
TGTGCCAGCACCCTACGGGGCAAAGACAATGAGCAGTTCTTC
CASTLRGKDNEQFF
>-|-|TRBV2|8|TRBJ2-1
TGTGCCAGCAGCCAGCAGTTCTTC
CASSQQFF
>-|-|TRBV7-2|13|TRBJ1-5
TGTGCCAGCAGCTCACCACCCAGCCAGCCCCAGCATTTT
CASSSPPSQPQHF
>-|-|TRBV5-4|13|TRBJ2-7
TGTGCCAGCAGCCGTGACCGGGACTCCGAGCAGTACTTC
CASSRDRDSEQYF
>-|-|TRBV19|14|TRBJ2-7
TGTGCCAGTACCCCCCGAACGAACTCCTACGAGCAGTACTTC
CASTPRTNSYEQYF
>-|-|TRBV2|13|TRBJ2-5
TGTGCCAGCAGCGAGGGCCGGGGGGAGACCCAGTACTTC
CASSEGRGETQYF
>-|-|TRBV28|15|TRBJ1-1
TGTGCCAGCCATTCTTGGGGGCGCGAGAACACTGAAGCTTTCTTT
CASHSWGRENTEAFF
>-|-|TRBV5-5|14|TRBJ2-7
TGTGCCAGCAGCTTGGCTGGTCAGTCCTACGAGCAGTACTTC
CASSLAGQSYEQYF
>-|TRBD2|TRBV28|14|TRBJ2-7
TGTGCCAGCAGTTGGACTAGCGCTAGATACGAGCAGTACTTC
CASSWTSARYEQYF
>-|TRBD2|TRBV9|14|TRBJ2-3
TGTGCCAGCACCCCTCGGACTAGCGGAGATACGCAGTATTTT
CASTPRTSGDTQYF
>-|-|TRBV5-1|14|TRBJ2-7
TGCGCCAGCAGCTTGACAGGGCCTCGGTACGAGCAGTACTTC
CASSLTGPRYEQYF
>-|-|TRBV11-1|17|TRBJ2-2
TGTGCCAGCAGCAACGACTGGCTGGGAAGGAACACCGGGGAGCTGTTTTTT
CASSNDWLGRNTGELFF
>-|TRBD1|TRBV5-8|18|TRBJ2-1
TGTGCCAGCAGCCCTGGGGACAGACTTAACTCGCTGTACAATGAGCAGTTCTTC
CASSPGDRLNSLYNEQFF
>-|TRBD1|TRBV5-1|14|TRBJ1-2
TGCGCCAGCAGCTCCTTACAGGGGGCCTATGGCTACACCTTC
CASSSLQGAYGYTF
>-|-|TRBV9|14|TRBJ2-5
TGTGCCAGCAGCGTTCGACCGACCCAAGAGACCCAGTACTTC
CASSVRPTQETQYF
>-|-|TRBV28|13|TRBJ1-1
TGTGCCAGCAGTCTACACAGGGACCTTGAAGCTTTCTTT
CASSLHRDLEAFF
>-|-|TRBV5-5|15|TRBJ1-1
TGTGCCAGCAACGTTTGGGGCAACGGCAACACTGAAGCTTTCTTT
CASNVWGNGNTEAFF
>few|-|TRBV7-2|13|TRBJ1-2
TGTGCCAGCAGCTTAAGTTCATGGGACGGCGTCTCCTTC
CASSLSSWDGVSF
>-|TRBD1|TRBV5-5|17|TRBJ2-2
TGTGCCAGCAGCTCGCTGTCGGACAGGGGGTTGACCGGGGAGCTGTTTTTT
CASSSLSDRGLTGELFF
>-|-|TRBV5-1|14|TRBJ1-4
TGCGCCAGCAGCCTAGGGGATAGTAATGAAAAACTGTTTTTT
CASSLGDSNEKLFF
>-|TRBD1|TRBV5-1|15|TRBJ1-1
TGCGCCAGCAGTTTGTCGGCAGGGGGAAACACTGAAGCTTTCTTT
CASSLSAGGNTEAFF
>-|-|TRBV5-1|14|TRBJ2-3
TGCGCCAGCAGCTTGGGGGGAAACACAGATACGCAGTATTTT
CASSLGGNTDTQYF
>-|TRBD1|TRBV2|15|TRBJ1-3
TGTGCCAGCAAGGACAGGGGGGTCTCTGGAAACACCATATATTTT
CASKDRGVSGNTIYF
>-|TRBD2|TRBV9|16|TRBJ2-3
TGTGCCAGCAGCGTAGTTTTAGCGGGAGGAATAGATACGCAGTATTTT
CASSVVLAGGIDTQYF
>-|-|TRBV6-5|13|TRBJ1-2
TGTGCCAGCTTTCGGGGTACTAACTATGGCTACACCTTC
CASFRGTNYGYTF
>-|-|TRBV2|18|TRBJ1-6
TGTGCCAGCAGTGAATTAGGCAGGGAGAACTCCTATAATTCACCCCTCCACTTT
CASSELGRENSYNSPLHF
>-|-|TRBV10-2|12|TRBJ2-7
TGCGCCAGCGTGGACAGAACCTACGAGCAGTACTTC
CASVDRTYEQYF
>-|TRBD1|TRBV4-3|16|TRBJ1-3
TGCGCCAGCAGCCAGGGGGACAGGGAGGCTGGAAACACCATATATTTT
CASSQGDREAGNTIYF
>-|-|TRBV27|10|TRBJ1-2
TGTGCCAGCAGTTTCGGTCGCGCTGTGTTC
CASSFGRAVF